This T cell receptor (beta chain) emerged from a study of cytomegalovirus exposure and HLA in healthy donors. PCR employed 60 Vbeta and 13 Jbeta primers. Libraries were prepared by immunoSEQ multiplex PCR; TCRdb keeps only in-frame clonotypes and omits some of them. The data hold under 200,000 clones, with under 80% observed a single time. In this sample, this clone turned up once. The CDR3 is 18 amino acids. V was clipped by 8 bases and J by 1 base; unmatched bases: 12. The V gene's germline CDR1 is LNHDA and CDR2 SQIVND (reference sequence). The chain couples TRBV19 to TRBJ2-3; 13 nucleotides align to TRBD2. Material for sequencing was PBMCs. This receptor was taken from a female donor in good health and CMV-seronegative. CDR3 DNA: TGTGCCAGTTCCCCCGGGGAAGGACTAGCGGGAGGCACAGATACGCAGTATTTT. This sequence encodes CASSPGEGLAGGTDTQYF. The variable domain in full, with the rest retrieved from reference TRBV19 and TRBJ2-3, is DGGITQSPKYLFRKEGQNVTLSCEQNLNHDAMYWYRQDPGQGLRLIYYSQIVNDFQKGDIAEGYSVSREKKESFPLTVTSAQKNPTAFYLCASSPGEGLAGGTDTQYFGPGTRLTVL.